A selection of T cell receptor beta chains follows, all from one sample in a study of CD8+ T cells in alopecia areata. Assay: immunoSEQ multiplex PCR; the TCRdb copy retains only in-frame clones and omits some. The sample lists around 70,000 clones, about 30% occurring once. The material sequenced was CD8+ T cells sorted from blood, taken at week 4, from a patient treated with tofacitinib. Receptors originate from a human donor with alopecia areata. CDR3s include the opening cysteine and the closing phenylalanine or tryptophan. A D gene is named only where the DNA matches it firmly. The listing skips clone size in some rows; elsewhere it reads once, few, many or a size class.

length: 12
V: TRBV7-9
size: NA
D: NA
J: TRBJ1-4
DNA: TGTGCCAGCAGCTTAGGGTCCGAAAAACTGTTTTTT
CDR3: CASSLGSEKLFF

length: 17
V: TRBV29-1
size: few
D: TRBD1
J: TRBJ1-2
DNA: TGCAGCGTTGAAGATCCCGGGACAGGGCCCGCTGTAGGTGGCTACACCTTC
CDR3: CSVEDPGTGPAVGGYTF

length: 15
V: TRBV7-2
size: NA
D: NA
J: TRBJ1-1
DNA: TGTGCCAGCAGCCCACCGGGACACGGAAACACTGAAGCTTTCTTT
CDR3: CASSPPGHGNTEAFF

length: 14
V: TRBV29-1
size: few
D: TRBD2
J: TRBJ2-5
DNA: TGCAGCGGTCTAGCGGGAGATTCTCAAGAGACCCAGTACTTC
CDR3: CSGLAGDSQETQYF

length: 14
V: TRBV29-1
size: NA
D: TRBD2
J: TRBJ2-1
DNA: TGCAGCGTTGAAGAGCGGGAGGGGGGGGATGAGCAGTTCTTC
CDR3: CSVEEREGGDEQFF

length: 12
V: TRBV28
size: NA
D: NA
J: TRBJ2-5
DNA: TGTGCCAGCAGTTTGGAGGGAGAGACCCAGTACTTC
CDR3: CASSLEGETQYF

length: 13
V: TRBV7-8
size: medium-sized
D: TRBD2
J: TRBJ2-7
DNA: TGTGCCAGCAGTAAAGCGGGAGCCTACGAGCAGTACTTC
CDR3: CASSKAGAYEQYF

length: 10
V: TRBV30
size: few
D: NA
J: TRBJ2-1
DNA: TGTGCCTGGAAAGGAGGTGAGCAGTTCTTC
CDR3: CAWKGGEQFF

length: 11
V: TRBV25-1
size: few
D: NA
J: TRBJ2-7
DNA: TGTGCCAGCAGTTCCTCCTACGAGCAGTACTTC
CDR3: CASSSSYEQYF

length: 13
V: TRBV29-1
size: once
D: NA
J: TRBJ2-1
DNA: TGCAGCGTTGAAAGCAGGGACGTGGATGAGCAGTTCTTC
CDR3: CSVESRDVDEQFF

length: 14
V: TRBV29-1
size: NA
D: NA
J: TRBJ2-7
DNA: TGCAGCGTTGAAGATCGTACCGCCGCCTACGAGCAGTACTTC
CDR3: CSVEDRTAAYEQYF

length: 14
V: TRBV4-3
size: few
D: TRBD1
J: TRBJ2-7
DNA: TGCGCCAGCAGCCCCGGGACAGCGCCCGACGAGCAGTACTTC
CDR3: CASSPGTAPDEQYF

length: 14
V: TRBV5-1
size: few
D: TRBD1
J: TRBJ1-3
DNA: TGCGCCAGCAGCTCAGGACAGGGAGGAAACACCATATATTTT
CDR3: CASSSGQGGNTIYF

length: 11
V: TRBV11-2
size: NA
D: NA
J: TRBJ2-5
DNA: TGTGCCAGCAGCCTTCAAGAGACCCAGTACTTC
CDR3: CASSLQETQYF

length: 16
V: TRBV4-1
size: few
D: TRBD2
J: TRBJ2-7
DNA: TGCGCCAGCAGCCAAGTACGACTAGCGGGAGAAGACGAGCAGTACTTC
CDR3: CASSQVRLAGEDEQYF

length: 11
V: TRBV6-5
size: NA
D: NA
J: TRBJ2-5
DNA: TGTGCCAGCAGTTTCGAGGAGACCCAGTACTTC
CDR3: CASSFEETQYF

length: 12
V: TRBV7-2
size: NA
D: TRBD2
J: TRBJ2-3
DNA: TGTGCCAGCAGGGGACTAGCGGCTACGCAGTATTTT
CDR3: CASRGLAATQYF

length: 15
V: TRBV27
size: NA
D: NA
J: TRBJ2-7
DNA: TGTGCCAGCAGAAGACTTGGCCTCAGCTCCTACGAGCAGTACTTC
CDR3: CASRRLGLSSYEQYF

length: 17
V: TRBV19
size: few
D: TRBD2
J: TRBJ2-1
DNA: TGTGCCAGTAGTATAGCGGGAGGCCCGCCGCTATACAATGAGCAGTTCTTC
CDR3: CASSIAGGPPLYNEQFF

length: 16
V: TRBV5-4
size: few
D: NA
J: TRBJ2-1
DNA: TGTGCCAGCAGCCAAGAGGGGGGGACAGCTTACAATGAGCAGTTCTTC
CDR3: CASSQEGGTAYNEQFF

length: 14
V: TRBV29-1
size: NA
D: TRBD1
J: TRBJ1-5
DNA: TGCAGCGTACGCGGGACAGGCGTTGGGCAGCCCCAGCATTTT
CDR3: CSVRGTGVGQPQHF

length: 13
V: TRBV4-1
size: NA
D: NA
J: TRBJ2-3
DNA: TGCGCCAGCCGGCTGGGGGGCGCAGATACGCAGTATTTT
CDR3: CASRLGGADTQYF

length: 15
V: TRBV27
size: NA
D: NA
J: TRBJ2-3
DNA: TGTGCCAGCAGTTTTAGCTTAGCGAGCTCAGATACGCAGTATTTT
CDR3: CASSFSLASSDTQYF

length: 15
V: TRBV29-1
size: NA
D: TRBD1
J: TRBJ2-3
DNA: TGCAGCGTCCCCGGGGACAGGGGGCTTACAGATACGCAGTATTTT
CDR3: CSVPGDRGLTDTQYF

length: 13
V: TRBV29-1
size: few
D: TRBD1
J: TRBJ2-2
DNA: TGCAGCGGCAGGGGGTCGAACACCGGGGAGCTGTTTTTT
CDR3: CSGRGSNTGELFF

length: 15
V: TRBV6-1
size: few
D: TRBD1
J: TRBJ2-2
DNA: TGTGCCAGCAGTTCCTGGGACAGGAACACCGGGGAGCTGTTTTTT
CDR3: CASSSWDRNTGELFF

length: 14
V: TRBV7-2
size: few
D: TRBD2
J: TRBJ2-1
DNA: TGTGCCAGCAACGGGACTAGCAAGAGCGATGAGCAGTTCTTC
CDR3: CASNGTSKSDEQFF

length: 16
V: TRBV4-1
size: NA
D: TRBD1
J: TRBJ2-7
DNA: TGCGCCAGCAGCCAAGAGGTGGACAGGGAGACCTACGAGCAGTACTTC
CDR3: CASSQEVDRETYEQYF

length: 15
V: TRBV27
size: NA
D: NA
J: TRBJ2-5
DNA: TGTGCCAGCAGTCCCACCTCTAGCGATCAAGAGACCCAGTACTTC
CDR3: CASSPTSSDQETQYF

length: 20
V: TRBV29-1
size: NA
D: TRBD2
J: TRBJ2-1
DNA: TGCAGCGTTGAAGATGAATTGCAGACTAGCGGGAGTGGGTCCTACAATGAGCAGTTCTTC
CDR3: CSVEDELQTSGSGSYNEQFF

length: 15
V: TRBV19
size: NA
D: TRBD2
J: TRBJ2-7
DNA: TGTGCCAGTAGTCCCAGCGGGAAGCGGACCTACGAGCAGTACTTC
CDR3: CASSPSGKRTYEQYF

length: 12
V: TRBV30
size: NA
D: TRBD1
J: TRBJ1-2
DNA: TGTGCCTGGGAAGGACAGGGTCCCGGCTACACCTTC
CDR3: CAWEGQGPGYTF

length: 13
V: TRBV29-1
size: few
D: NA
J: TRBJ2-1
DNA: TGCAGCGTTGAATTCCGGACTCCAAATGAGCAGTTCTTC
CDR3: CSVEFRTPNEQFF

length: 17
V: TRBV5-6
size: NA
D: TRBD2
J: TRBJ2-7
DNA: TGTGCCAGCAGCTTGGGAGCGGGAGGGCCAAGTTCCTACGAGCAGTACTTC
CDR3: CASSLGAGGPSSYEQYF

length: 13
V: TRBV29-1
size: NA
D: NA
J: TRBJ2-1
DNA: TGCAGCGCTAACCGGCCGACAGACAATGAGCAGTTCTTC
CDR3: CSANRPTDNEQFF

length: 13
V: TRBV30
size: few
D: NA
J: TRBJ1-1
DNA: TGTGCCTGGAGTGAAGGGACTGCCACAGAAGCTTTCTTT
CDR3: CAWSEGTATEAFF

length: 13
V: TRBV29-1
size: few
D: NA
J: TRBJ2-3
DNA: TGCAGCGTTGAATCCAGGGAGGCGGATACGCAGTATTTT
CDR3: CSVESREADTQYF

length: 15
V: TRBV27
size: few
D: TRBD2
J: TRBJ2-1
DNA: TGTGCCAGCAGCGGGCGGGAGGCTGACTACAATGAGCAGTTCTTC
CDR3: CASSGREADYNEQFF

length: 15
V: TRBV6-5
size: NA
D: TRBD2
J: TRBJ2-5
DNA: TGTGCCAGTAGCGGGGGACTAGCGGGAGAAAAGACCCAGTACTTC
CDR3: CASSGGLAGEKTQYF

length: 16
V: TRBV29-1
size: NA
D: NA
J: TRBJ2-7
DNA: TGCAGCGTTAGGGGCCAACGGACAGCCGGAGACTACGAGCAGTACTTC
CDR3: CSVRGQRTAGDYEQYF

length: 13
V: TRBV7-9
size: NA
D: NA
J: TRBJ1-1
DNA: TGTGCCAGCAGCTCAGGGAGGGTGGCTGAAGCTTTCTTT
CDR3: CASSSGRVAEAFF

length: 15
V: TRBV5-4
size: few
D: TRBD1
J: TRBJ1-1
DNA: TGTGCCAGCAGCTCCGGGACAGCATTGAACACTGAAGCTTTCTTT
CDR3: CASSSGTALNTEAFF

length: 11
V: TRBV30
size: NA
D: NA
J: TRBJ2-1
DNA: TGTGCCTGGACACCCGGTAATGAGCAGTTCTTC
CDR3: CAWTPGNEQFF

length: 12
V: TRBV29-1
size: few
D: NA
J: TRBJ2-7
DNA: TGCAGCGTTATAAATCCAAGCTACGAGCAGTACTTC
CDR3: CSVINPSYEQYF

length: 13
V: TRBV29-1
size: NA
D: NA
J: TRBJ2-7
DNA: TGCAGCGTTGAGCTAGCCACGGGATACGAGCAGTACTTC
CDR3: CSVELATGYEQYF

length: 14
V: TRBV7-6
size: NA
D: NA
J: TRBJ1-1
DNA: TGTGCCAGCAGCTTAGCGGCGACGAACACTGAAGCTTTCTTT
CDR3: CASSLAATNTEAFF

length: 12
V: TRBV29-1
size: NA
D: NA
J: TRBJ1-1
DNA: TGCAGCGTTGTTCAGGGGCCAACTGAAGCTTTCTTT
CDR3: CSVVQGPTEAFF

length: 13
V: TRBV25-1
size: NA
D: NA
J: TRBJ2-5
DNA: TGTGCCAGCAGTGTGGCCCTCCAAGAGACCCAGTACTTC
CDR3: CASSVALQETQYF

length: 15
V: TRBV5-6
size: NA
D: NA
J: TRBJ2-4
DNA: TGTGCCAGCAGCCCCGGTAGTGCTCTCATAGACATTCAGTACTTC
CDR3: CASSPGSALIDIQYF

length: 10
V: TRBV7-9
size: NA
D: NA
J: TRBJ2-1
DNA: TGTGCCAGCAGCTTAGCTGAGCAGTTCTTC
CDR3: CASSLAEQFF

length: 13
V: TRBV29-1
size: few
D: NA
J: TRBJ2-7
DNA: TGCAGCGTTGTGTTTGGTTTCCCCTACGAGCAGTACTTC
CDR3: CSVVFGFPYEQYF

length: 11
V: TRBV29-1
size: few
D: NA
J: TRBJ2-1
DNA: TGCAGCGTTGACGTAGCGACTGAGCAGTTCTTC
CDR3: CSVDVATEQFF

length: 12
V: TRBV25-1
size: few
D: NA
J: TRBJ2-5
DNA: TGTGCCAGCAGTGAATCTGGGGAGACCCAGTACTTC
CDR3: CASSESGETQYF

length: 15
V: TRBV30
size: NA
D: NA
J: TRBJ2-1
DNA: TGTGCCTGGAGTGAGGTCGGTAGTCCATCATTGGAGCAGTTCTTC
CDR3: CAWSEVGSPSLEQFF

length: 11
V: TRBV29-1
size: NA
D: NA
J: TRBJ1-1
DNA: TGCAGCGTTGGCCTAAACACTGAAGCTTTCTTT
CDR3: CSVGLNTEAFF

length: 12
V: TRBV29-1
size: few
D: TRBD1
J: TRBJ2-7
DNA: TGCAGCGGTACCGGGACAGGGGGCTCGCAGTACTTC
CDR3: CSGTGTGGSQYF

length: 14
V: TRBV4-1
size: once
D: NA
J: TRBJ1-1
DNA: TGCGCCAGCAGCCACAAATTCGGACCCACTGAAGCTTTCTTT
CDR3: CASSHKFGPTEAFF

length: 13
V: TRBV7-9
size: few
D: NA
J: TRBJ1-1
DNA: TGTGCCAGCAGCTTACCCTTGAACACTGAAGCTTTCTTT
CDR3: CASSLPLNTEAFF

length: 12
V: TRBV29-1
size: NA
D: NA
J: TRBJ2-1
DNA: TGCAGCGTCGGTGCAGGGGACAATGAGCAGTTCTTC
CDR3: CSVGAGDNEQFF